A single sample is the source of the 27 T cell receptor beta chains below, sequenced in a study of radiation and T cells in renal cell carcinoma. Time point defined: baseline pretreatment blood. The treatment was: 15 Gy SBRT to primary tumor, nephrectomy 4 weeks later. Libraries were prepared by immunoSEQ multiplex PCR; TCRdb keeps only in-frame clonotypes and omits some of them. The top ten hold roughly 8% of the sample, which has some 95,000 clones, roughly 90% seen once. The source was blood, collected from a patient whose treatment included radiotherapy and nephrectomy. The receptors were gathered from a man aged 50 or older with renal cell carcinoma.

The V gene is TRBV7-9, the J gene TRBJ1-3; D gene uncertain. CDR3 length: 13 residues. V was clipped by 0 bases and J by 6 bases, with 6 bases between them. CDR1 and CDR2 from the germline V gene are SEHNR and FQNEAQ (reference sequence). The CDR3 sequence is CASSLASQNTIYF. The DNA of the CDR3 is TGTGCCAGCAGCTTAGCGTCACAAAACACCATATATTTT.

The rearrangement links TRBV27 to TRBJ2-3, with D uncertain. Germline CDR1 reads MNHEY; CDR2 reads SMNVEV (reference sequence). With 7 bases removed from V and 6 bases from J, the gap between germline ends came to 20 bases. CDR3 size: 15 residues. CDR3 residues: CASIFSGWFGDTQYF. The CDR3 DNA reads TGTGCCAGCATTTTTAGTGGCTGGTTCGGCGATACGCAGTATTTT.

V and J are TRBV5-1 and TRBJ1-2, with D possibly being TRBD1 (5 bases). The V end lost 2 bases, the J end lost 0 bases, and 14 bases lay between the germline ends. Germline V gene data show CDR1 as SGHRS and CDR2 as YFSETQ. This CDR3 region has 16 residues. The CDR3 nucleotides are TGCGCCAGCAGCTTTGACAGCGGGGCGCCTAACTATGGCTACACCTTC. Protein product: CASSFDSGAPNYGYTF.

The chain couples TRBV6-1 to TRBJ1-4; D remains unclear. Between the trimmed V and J ends, which lost 2 bases and 0 bases, there was a span of 4 bases. This CDR3 comprises 14 residues. Germline CDR1 and CDR2: MNHNS and SASEGT. The CDR3 spells CASSEFATNEKLFF. CDR3 coding DNA: TGTGCCAGCAGTGAATTTGCAACTAATGAAAAACTGTTTTTT.

The chain employs TRBV30 and TRBJ1-5; possibly TRBD1 for D (6 bases). The V end was cut by 2 bases, the J end by 5 bases, with 13 bases between. Germline V gene sequence: CDR1 GTSNPN, CDR2 SVGIG (reference sequence). The CDR3 is 14 amino acids. The CDR3 nucleotides read TGTGCCTGGAGTTTCGGCAGGGGCGATCAGCCCCAGCATTTT. It yields the protein CAWSFGRGDQPQHF.

The chain carries TRBV5-1 and TRBJ2-3; 8 bases align to TRBD1. Germline CDR1 is SGHRS and CDR2 is YFSETQ. V lost 0 bases to trimming and J lost 6 bases; unmatched junction nucleotides: 9. The CDR3 sequence is 16 residues long. Here the CDR3 reads CASSLVRQGARDTQYF. The CDR3, as DNA: TGCGCCAGCAGCTTGGTTCGGCAGGGGGCGCGGGATACGCAGTATTTT.

This clone was detected once. This sequence joins TRBV5-1 and TRBJ2-1; the match to TRBD1 covers 7 bases. Germline-derived CDR1 and CDR2 are SGHRS and YFSETQ. The CDR3 contains 15 residues. With V trimmed by 2 bases and J by 8 bases, 10 bases remained unmatched. CDR3 protein: CASSLQGTTADEQFF. The DNA for the CDR3 is TGCGCCAGCAGCTTACAGGGGACCACGGCGGATGAGCAGTTCTTC.

The rearrangement links TRBV7-6 to TRBJ2-1; D unclear. Germline assignment: CDR1 SGHVS and CDR2 FNYEAQ. V was trimmed by 3 bases and J by 8 bases, leaving 20 bases between them. This CDR3 spans 16 amino acids. The CDR3 here is CASSFSTRSITDEQFF. CDR3 nucleotide sequence: TGTGCCAGCAGCTTTTCGACCCGCTCTATTACAGATGAGCAGTTCTTC. The full variable domain, completed using reference TRBV7-6 and TRBJ2-1, is GAGVSQSPRYKVTKRGQDVALRCDPISGHVSLYWYRQALGQGPEFLTYFNYEAQQDKSGLPNDRFSAERPEGSISTLTIQRTEQRDSAMYRCASSFSTRSITDEQFFGPGTRLTVL.

The rearrangement joins TRBV6-4 to TRBJ2-1, with a weak D call TRBD2 (5 bases). In germline, CDR1 is MRHNA, CDR2 SNTAGT. CDR3 length: 15 amino acids. V was pared by 4 bases and J by 9 bases, with 19 bases between. The CDR3 spells CASSVRGYESSEQFF. CDR3 nucleotides: TGTGCCAGCAGTGTCAGAGGGTATGAGTCTAGTGAGCAGTTCTTC.

DNA of the CDR3: TGTGCCAGCAGTCCGGGACAGGGCTACTACGAGCAGTACTTC. This encodes CASSPGQGYYEQYF. The chain recombines TRBV6-6 with TRBJ2-7; 9 bases match TRBD1. The junction had 5 bases not matched to a gene; V was cut back by 5 bases and J by 3 bases. This CDR3 comprises 14 residues. CDR1 and CDR2 (germline): MNHNY, SVGAGI (reference sequence).

V is TRBV27 and J is TRBJ2-2, with D possibly called TRBD1 or TRBD2 (6 bases each). The CDR3 contains 15 residues. CDR1 and CDR2 from the germline V gene are MNHEY and SMNVEV (reference sequence). V was cut by 6 bases and J by 7 bases, with 18 bases left in between. The CDR3 region is CASSVGGRVLGELFF. In DNA, the CDR3 is TGTGCCAGCAGCGTTGGGGGGCGCGTCCTCGGGGAGCTGTTTTTT.

In its sample, this clone was seen a few times. The rearrangement joins TRBV5-5 to TRBJ1-1; no reliable D call. Deletions cut 3 bases from V and 8 bases from J, with 11 bases between. The CDR3 has 12 residues. CDR1 is SGHKS, CDR2 YYEKEE, per germline (reference sequence). The CDR3 nucleotides are TGTGCCAGCAGCTCGGGAGGTAGAGAAGCTTTCTTT. This codes for CASSSGGREAFF.

V usage is TRBV5-5 and J usage is TRBJ1-5, with D uncertain. Germline V gene data show CDR1 as SGHKS and CDR2 as YYEKEE (reference sequence). Between the trimmed V and J ends, which lost 0 bases and 9 bases, there was a span of 10 bases. This CDR3 is built from 13 residues. The DNA for the CDR3 is TGTGCCAGCAGCTTGGATGACCCAGGGCCCCAGCATTTT. Translation gives CASSLDDPGPQHF.

The genes are TRBV5-4 and TRBJ2-7; 8 positions match TRBD2. Germline-derived CDR1 and CDR2 are SGHNT and YYREEE (reference sequence). This CDR3 is built from 13 residues. With 1 base clipped from V and 6 bases from J, the junction kept 3 bases outside the gene matches. CDR3 DNA sequence: TGTGCCAGCAGCTTGCCGGGGGGGCCCGAGCAGTACTTC. This gives the protein CASSLPGGPEQYF.

This clone was detected only once. The rearrangement joins TRBV6-1 to TRBJ1-2, with 8 bases that match TRBD1. This CDR3 has 13 residues. V gave up 6 bases and J gave up 3 bases; unmatched junction bases: 3. CDR1 MNHNS and CDR2 SASEGT come from the germline V gene. CDR3 sequence (DNA): TGTGCCAGCAGGACAGGGGTTGACTATGGCTACACCTTC. Translating it yields CASRTGVDYGYTF.

V and J are TRBV5-1 and TRBJ2-1; 9 bases align to TRBD2. The junction had 10 bases not matched to a gene; V was cut back by 1 base and J by 2 bases. The CDR3 loop spans 18 amino acids. Germline CDR1 reads SGHRS; CDR2 reads YFSETQ. CDR3 loop: CASSLFAGGPITYNEQFF. In DNA form, the CDR3 reads TGCGCCAGCAGCTTGTTTGCGGGAGGGCCGATAACCTACAATGAGCAGTTCTTC.

This clone has just one count. This sequence joins TRBV5-8 and TRBJ2-2; 7 bases are shared with TRBD2. The V gene's germline CDR1 is SGHTS and CDR2 YDEGEE. V lost 4 bases, J lost 1 base, and 7 bases stayed unmatched. The CDR3 covers 16 residues. This chain's CDR3 is CASSITSALNTGELFF. The CDR3, as DNA: TGTGCCAGCAGCATTACTAGCGCTTTGAACACCGGGGAGCTGTTTTTT.

CDR3 protein: CASSAGANTGELFF. DNA of the CDR3: TGTGCCAGCAGTGCCGGGGCGAACACCGGGGAGCTGTTTTTT. This chain joins TRBV6-1 and TRBJ2-2; D is perhaps TRBD2 (5 bases). Germline V gene data show CDR1 as MNHNS and CDR2 as SASEGT. V lost 4 bases, J lost 0 bases, and 6 bases lay in between. CDR3 length equals 14 residues.

The rearrangement links TRBV27 to TRBJ2-7, with 9 positions matching TRBD2. The CDR3 extends over 15 amino acids. Germline V gene lookup returns CDR1 MNHEY and CDR2 SMNVEV (reference sequence). Losses at the gene ends were 2 bases for V and 3 bases for J; bases not matched to a gene: 5. CDR3 protein: CASSLGVSGGYEQYF. The CDR3 nucleotides read TGTGCCAGCAGTTTAGGGGTTAGCGGGGGCTACGAGCAGTACTTC.

The chain uses TRBV5-5 and TRBJ2-5, with D uncertain. V was trimmed by 0 bases and J by 0 bases, leaving 24 bases between them. The CDR3 runs 20 residues. Germline CDR1 and CDR2: SGHKS and YYEKEE (reference sequence). The CDR3 bases are TGTGCCAGCAGCTTGGAGTTGGGTGGATGGCGCAGGTCATACCAAGAGACCCAGTACTTC. This gives the protein CASSLELGGWRRSYQETQYF. The full variable domain, its missing parts supplied by reference TRBV5-5 and TRBJ2-5, is DAGVTQSPTHLIKTRGQQVTLRCSPISGHKSVSWYQQVLGQGPQFIFQYYEKEERGRGNFPDRFSARQFPNYSSELNVNALLLGDSALYLCASSLELGGWRRSYQETQYFGPGTRLLVL.

This clone was found a few times. The rearrangement joins TRBV11-2 to TRBJ2-7; D ambiguous. V was trimmed by 2 bases and J by 8 bases, leaving 16 bases between them. Germline V gene data show CDR1 as SGHAT and CDR2 as FQNNGV. The CDR3 totals 14 residues. The CDR3 region has the DNA TGTGCCAGCAGCTTATCTATGAACCTTGAGAAGCAGTACTTC. Its translation: CASSLSMNLEKQYF.

The V call is TRBV6-5, the J call TRBJ1-3, with 10 bases fitting TRBD1. Germline-derived CDR1 and CDR2 are MNHEY and SVGAGI. CDR3 length: 14 residues. V lost 6 bases, J lost 7 bases, and 6 bases stayed unmatched. CDR3 sequence (DNA): TGTGCCAGCAGGGAGCCGGGACAGGGGAACACCATATATTTT. Residues: CASREPGQGNTIYF.

The V call is TRBV4-3, the J call TRBJ2-1; 9 bases fit TRBD2. The CDR3 spans 15 residues. Germline-derived CDR1 and CDR2 are LGHNA and YSLEER. V shed 0 bases, J shed 3 bases, and the junction held 0 bases outside the gene matches. The CDR3 here is CASSQERGGYNEQFF. DNA of the CDR3: TGCGCCAGCAGCCAAGAGCGGGGGGGCTACAATGAGCAGTTCTTC.

The rearrangement links TRBV4-3 to TRBJ2-2, with D tentatively TRBD2 (6 bases). Germline V gene lookup returns CDR1 LGHNA and CDR2 YSLEER. V was shortened by 0 bases and J by 3 bases, with 17 bases between the two germline ends. CDR3 length: 18 residues. CDR3 bases: TGCGCCAGCAGCCAAGATACGGGGGTTCCCCGGTACACCGGGGAGCTGTTTTTT. Protein sequence: CASSQDTGVPRYTGELFF.

J is TRBJ2-7 and V is TRBV28; the D call may be TRBD1 or TRBD2 (5 bases each). V was shortened by 6 bases and J by 5 bases, with 14 bases between the two germline ends. The CDR3 runs 13 residues. Germline V gives CDR1 MDHEN, CDR2 SYDVKM. CDR3 sequence: CASRGTPGNEQYF. As DNA, the CDR3 is TGTGCCAGCAGGGGGACCCCCGGGAACGAGCAGTACTTC.

The genes are TRBV6-6 and TRBJ2-1; 7 bases fit TRBD1. The J segment lost 7 bases and the V segment lost 2 bases, leaving 5 bases of the junction unmatched. From germline, CDR1 is MNHNY and CDR2 SVGAGI (reference sequence). The CDR3 runs to 14 residues. The CDR3, as DNA: TGTGCCAGCAGTTACCGTGACAGGGAAAATGAGCAGTTCTTC. This gives the protein CASSYRDRENEQFF.

The chain uses TRBV10-3 and TRBJ1-3; 10 bases match TRBD1. The length of the CDR3 is 15 residues. CDR1 and CDR2 (germline): ENHRY, SYGVKD. J was trimmed by 2 bases and V by 6 bases; bases with no gene match: 4. CDR3: CAIRKTGGTGNTIYF. The CDR3 coding sequence is TGTGCCATCAGAAAGACAGGGGGCACTGGAAACACCATATATTTT.